This T cell receptor beta chain emerged from a study of shared clonotypes between healthy human individuals. General study results and limits: Limitation of the genetic and exposure-history diversity represented came from the few donors.

The CDR3 is made up of 13 amino acids. V was cut by 3 bases and J by 4 bases, with 7 bases left in between. In germline, CDR1 is MDHEN, CDR2 SYDVKM. As defined, naive CD8 cells were CD45RO-negative and positively selected for CCR7, with terminally differentiated effector memory CD45RA+ cells excluded. Each donor was a Caucasian adult residing in Nashville, Tennessee. In the case of this clone: What it recognizes is unknown.

Evenly divided among several immunoSEQ plates was the genomic DNA of each subset. The table came from immunoSEQ multiplex PCR; TCRdb's copy has only in-frame clones and leaves some out. The sample holds hundreds of thousands of clones, about 95% seen once. This chain uses TRBV28 with TRBJ1-3; D is uncertain. The sequenced sample consisted of naive CD8+ T cells sorted from blood. The TCR sequence derives from a woman in her 30s in good health. The CDR3, as DNA: TGTGCCAGCAGTTTTAGGGTAGGAAACACCATATATTTT. Translating it yields CASSFRVGNTIYF. The complete variable domain, with remaining parts taken from reference TRBV28 and TRBJ1-3, reads DVKVTQSSRYLVKRTGEKVFLECVQDMDHENMFWYRQDPGLGLRLIYFSYDVKMKEKGDIPEGYSVSREKKERFSLILESASTNQTSMYLCASSFRVGNTIYFGEGSWLTVV.